The TCR beta chain under discussion was sequenced for a study of Ad26.COV2.S vaccination and SARS-CoV-2 variants. Whole-study context: Doses of Ad26.COV2.S were injected into muscle once or twice, 56 days apart.

Treatment reported: 19 received Ad26.COV2.S at low or high dose, single or two shots; 5 received placebo; per-sample allocation not given. Sampling happened 63 days after the first vaccine or placebo injection. Losses at the gene ends were 1 base for V and 1 base for J; bases not matched to a gene: 5. Per the germline V gene, CDR1 is ENHRY and CDR2 is SYGVKD. The CDR3 loop spans 16 amino acids. Generated by immunoSEQ multiplex PCR, the TCRdb table keeps only in-frame clones and is missing some. The data contain about 680,000 clones, roughly nine tenths of them singletons. The sequence derives from a person aged 18-60 years who received the Ad26.COV2.S COVID-19 vaccine or a placebo. Sample: peripheral blood, taken in a trial of Ad26.COV2.S vaccine versus placebo. The chain links TRBV10-3 to TRBJ2-5; 8 bases align to TRBD1. DNA for the CDR3: TGTGCCATCAGTGAGTACGACAGGGGTGGCCAAGAGACCCAGTACTTC. Residues: CAISEYDRGGQETQYF.